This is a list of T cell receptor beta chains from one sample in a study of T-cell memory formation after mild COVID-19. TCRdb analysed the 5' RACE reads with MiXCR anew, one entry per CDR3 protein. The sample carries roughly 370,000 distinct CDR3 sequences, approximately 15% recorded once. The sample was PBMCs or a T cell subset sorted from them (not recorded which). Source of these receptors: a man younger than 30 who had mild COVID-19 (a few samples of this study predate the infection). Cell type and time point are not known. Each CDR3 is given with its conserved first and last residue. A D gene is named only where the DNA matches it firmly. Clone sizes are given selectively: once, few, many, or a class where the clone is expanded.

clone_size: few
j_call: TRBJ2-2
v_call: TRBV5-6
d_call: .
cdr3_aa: CASSSPTLDPTGELFF
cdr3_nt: TGTGCCAGCAGCTCCCCAACACTAGACCCTACCGGGGAGCTGTTTTTT

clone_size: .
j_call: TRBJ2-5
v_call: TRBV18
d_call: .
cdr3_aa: CASSHDKTQYF
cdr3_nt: TGTGCCAGCTCCCATGATAAGACCCAGTACTTC

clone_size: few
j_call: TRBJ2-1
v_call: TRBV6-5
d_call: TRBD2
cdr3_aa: CASSYMRGIYNEQFF
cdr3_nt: TGTGCCAGCAGTTACATGCGGGGGATCTACAATGAGCAGTTCTTC

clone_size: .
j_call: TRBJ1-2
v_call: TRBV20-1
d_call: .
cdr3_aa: CSARAPTVNYGYTF
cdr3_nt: TGCAGTGCTAGGGCCCCGACAGTTAACTATGGCTACACCTTC

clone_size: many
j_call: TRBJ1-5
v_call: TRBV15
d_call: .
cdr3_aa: CATSRPPLQGIGQPQHF
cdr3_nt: TGTGCCACCAGCCGACCCCCCCTACAGGGAATAGGTCAGCCCCAGCATTTT

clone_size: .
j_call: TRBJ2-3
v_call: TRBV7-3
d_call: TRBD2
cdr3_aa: CASSSGLAGGPGTQYF
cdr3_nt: TGTGCCAGCAGCTCCGGACTAGCGGGGGGGCCCGGTACGCAGTATTTT

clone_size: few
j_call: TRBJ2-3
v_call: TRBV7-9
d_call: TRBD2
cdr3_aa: CASSLGGTSGSTDTQYF
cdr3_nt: TGTGCCAGCAGCTTAGGGGGAACTAGCGGAAGCACAGATACGCAGTATTTT

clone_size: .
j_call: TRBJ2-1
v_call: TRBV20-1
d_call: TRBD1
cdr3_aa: CSADRQGHGVFF
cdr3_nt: TGCAGTGCTGATCGACAGGGGCACGGGGTGTTCTTC

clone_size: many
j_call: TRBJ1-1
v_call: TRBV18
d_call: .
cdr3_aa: CASSPGSTEAFF
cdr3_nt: TGTGCCAGCTCACCGGGCAGCACTGAAGCTTTCTTT

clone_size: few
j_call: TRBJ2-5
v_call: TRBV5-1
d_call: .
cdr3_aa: CASSWGSVETQYF
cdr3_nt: TGCGCCAGCAGCTGGGGGTCTGTAGAGACCCAGTACTTC

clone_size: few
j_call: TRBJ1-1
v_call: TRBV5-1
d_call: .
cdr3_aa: CASSLEPIRVGEGTEAFF
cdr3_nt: TGCGCCAGCAGCTTGGAGCCTATTAGGGTAGGGGAGGGCACTGAAGCTTTCTTT

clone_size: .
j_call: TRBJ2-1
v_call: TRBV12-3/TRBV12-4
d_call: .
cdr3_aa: CASSGWLYNEQFF
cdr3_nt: TGTGCCAGCAGTGGTTGGCTCTACAATGAGCAGTTCTTC

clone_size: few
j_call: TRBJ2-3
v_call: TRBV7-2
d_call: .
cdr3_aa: CASSSSLGANTQYF
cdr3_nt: TGTGCCAGCAGCTCAAGTCTGGGGGCGAATACGCAGTATTTT

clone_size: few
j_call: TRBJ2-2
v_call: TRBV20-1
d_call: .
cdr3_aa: CSAPSRGLELFF
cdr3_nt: TGCAGTGCTCCCTCACGGGGGCTAGAGCTGTTTTTT

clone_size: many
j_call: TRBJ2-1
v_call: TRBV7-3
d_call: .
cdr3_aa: CASSPRGGTLNEQFF
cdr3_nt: TGTGCCAGCAGCCCCCGCGGCGGGACCTTGAATGAGCAGTTCTTC

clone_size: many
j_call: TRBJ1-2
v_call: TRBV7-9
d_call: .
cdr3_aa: CASSPRDIHYGYTF
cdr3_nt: TGTGCCAGCAGCCCGAGGGACATCCATTATGGCTACACCTTC

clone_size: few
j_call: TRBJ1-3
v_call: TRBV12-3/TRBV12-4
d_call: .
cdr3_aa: CASSAQGVSGNTIYF
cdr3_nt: TGTGCCAGCAGTGCACAGGGAGTCTCTGGAAACACCATATATTTT

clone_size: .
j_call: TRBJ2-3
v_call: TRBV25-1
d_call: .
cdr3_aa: CASGTGPASRTDTQYF
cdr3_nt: TGTGCCAGTGGAACGGGACCCGCAAGTAGGACAGATACGCAGTATTTT

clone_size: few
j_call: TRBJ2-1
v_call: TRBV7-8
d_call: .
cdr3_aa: CASSLERVRQFF
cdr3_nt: TGTGCCAGCAGCTTAGAGAGGGTTCGGCAGTTCTTC

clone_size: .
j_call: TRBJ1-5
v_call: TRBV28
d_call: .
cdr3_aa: CASSIPQGSNQPQHF
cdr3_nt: TGTGCCAGCAGTATCCCACAGGGAAGCAATCAGCCCCAGCATTTT

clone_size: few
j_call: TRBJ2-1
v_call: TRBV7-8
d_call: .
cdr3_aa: CASRMAAGRSYNEQFF
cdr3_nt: TGTGCCAGCAGGATGGCCGCAGGACGTTCCTACAATGAGCAGTTCTTC

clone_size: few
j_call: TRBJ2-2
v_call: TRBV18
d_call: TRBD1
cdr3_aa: CASSPRPPVTGRNTGELFF
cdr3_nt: TGTGCCAGCTCACCACGTCCTCCGGTGACAGGGAGGAACACCGGGGAGCTGTTTTTT

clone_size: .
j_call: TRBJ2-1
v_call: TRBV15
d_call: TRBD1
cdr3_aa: CATSSRQGTEQFF
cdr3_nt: TGTGCCACCAGCTCCCGACAGGGAACTGAGCAGTTCTTC

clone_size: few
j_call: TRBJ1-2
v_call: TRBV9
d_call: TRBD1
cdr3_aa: CASSEGGQLYGYTF
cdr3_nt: TGTGCCAGCAGCGAGGGGGGACAGCTTTATGGCTACACCTTC

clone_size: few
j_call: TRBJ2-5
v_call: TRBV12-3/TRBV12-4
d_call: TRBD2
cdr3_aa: CASSTTSGGRETQYF
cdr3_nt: TGTGCCAGCAGTACGACTAGCGGGGGGAGAGAGACCCAGTACTTC

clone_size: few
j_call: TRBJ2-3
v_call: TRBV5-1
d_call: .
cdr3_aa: CASRAGSTDTQYF
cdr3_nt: TGCGCCAGCAGGGCGGGGAGCACAGATACGCAGTATTTT

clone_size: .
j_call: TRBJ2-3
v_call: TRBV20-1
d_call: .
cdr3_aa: CSARDDGTPSTDTQYF
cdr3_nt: TGCAGTGCTAGAGATGACGGGACCCCTAGCACAGATACGCAGTATTTT

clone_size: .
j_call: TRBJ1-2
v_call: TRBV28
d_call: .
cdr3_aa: CASSLWRGEAYGYTF
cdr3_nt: TGTGCCAGCAGTTTATGGCGGGGGGAGGCCTATGGCTACACCTTC

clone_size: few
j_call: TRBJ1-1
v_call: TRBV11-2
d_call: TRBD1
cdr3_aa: CASRLHRGNTEAFF
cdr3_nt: TGTGCCAGCAGATTACACAGGGGAAACACTGAAGCTTTCTTT

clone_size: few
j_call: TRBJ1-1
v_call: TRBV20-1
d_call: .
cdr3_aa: CSARDVQGGPEAFF
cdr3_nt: TGCAGTGCTAGAGACGTCCAAGGTGGTCCTGAAGCTTTCTTT

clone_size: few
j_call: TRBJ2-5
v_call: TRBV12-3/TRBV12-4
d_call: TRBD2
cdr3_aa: CASSSSGASETQYF
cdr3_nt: TGTGCCAGCAGTTCTAGCGGGGCCAGTGAGACCCAGTACTTC

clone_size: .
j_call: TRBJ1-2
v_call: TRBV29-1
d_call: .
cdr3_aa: CSVEASPVGYTF
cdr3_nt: TGCAGCGTTGAAGCAAGCCCCGTCGGCTACACCTTC

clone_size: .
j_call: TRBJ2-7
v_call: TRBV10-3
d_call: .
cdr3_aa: CAIMSTVGTYEQYF
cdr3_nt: TGTGCCATCATGTCGACCGTCGGGACCTACGAGCAGTACTTC

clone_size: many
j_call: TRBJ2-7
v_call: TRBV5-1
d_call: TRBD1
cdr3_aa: CASAAQAGGLYEQYF
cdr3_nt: TGCGCCAGCGCCGCTCAGGCAGGGGGTTTGTACGAGCAGTACTTC

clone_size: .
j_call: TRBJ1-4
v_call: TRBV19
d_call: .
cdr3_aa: CASNIGTQALFF
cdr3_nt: TGTGCCAGTAACATTGGGACCCAGGCACTGTTTTTT

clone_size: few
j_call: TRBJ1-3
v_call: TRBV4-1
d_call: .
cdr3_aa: CASSRGRLFGNTIYF
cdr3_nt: TGCGCCAGCAGCCGAGGCAGGTTGTTTGGAAACACCATATATTTT